This T cell receptor beta chain is drawn from a study of T cell changes during pregnancy in multiple sclerosis. This clone appeared once. V was clipped by 3 bases and J by 1 base; unmatched bases: 9. The CDR3 extends over 17 amino acids. Germline values: CDR1 LGHNA, CDR2 YNFKEQ. Data came from immunoSEQ multiplex PCR; TCRdb stores just in-frame clones and leaves some out. The table includes tens of thousands of clones, 88% detected once. This clonotype was sampled from a female donor with multiple sclerosis, enrolled in a pregnancy study. The chain is built from TRBV4-2 and TRBJ2-5; TRBD2 matches 9 bases. Source: CD4+ T cells from peripheral blood mononuclear cells, taken in the first trimester of pregnancy. The CDR3 protein is CASSHPTSGRVQETQYF. CDR3 coding DNA: TGTGCCAGCAGCCATCCTACTAGCGGGCGAGTCCAAGAGACCCAGTACTTC.